This T cell receptor beta chain was sequenced for a study of CD8 T cells in Susac syndrome. Trimming left V 4 bases short and J 4 bases short, with 7 bases between. The CDR3 has 12 amino acids. CDR1 and CDR2 from the germline V gene are MNHEY and SMNVEV (reference sequence). RNA was extracted with the RNeasy kit, and a quantity of roughly 0.5 to 1 ug was reverse transcribed using random hexamers. One entry per CDR3 protein, called by TCRdb with MiXCR from the immunoSEQ multiplex PCR reads. The top ten hold roughly 0.3% of the sample, which has 100,000 to 150,000 distinct CDR3 sequences, over 85% seen once. This clonotype was counted a few times.

The genes are TRBV27 and TRBJ2-5; no reliable D call. This TCR came from a human donor with multiple sclerosis. Sequencing was done on a sample of CD8+ T cells from PBMCs. The CDR3 nucleotides read TGTGCCAGCAGTTCGAGGCGAGAGACCCAGTACTTC. This codes for CASSSRRETQYF.